These T cell receptor beta chains were read from a single sample in a study of blood T cells in healthy people across ages. TCRdb passed the 5' RACE reads through MiXCR, listing each CDR3 protein once. This sample has under 2,000,000 distinct CDR3 sequences; roughly 50% occur once, and the top ten carry approximately 2.1%. Sample: blood. The receptors come from a middle-aged woman in good health. The CDR3 runs from the conserved cysteine through the conserved F or W. The order of the fields is J gene, clone size, CDR3 length, V gene, D gene, CDR3 protein, CDR3 DNA. A D gene is named only where the DNA matches it firmly. Where a row states a size, it is once, few, many or the class of an expanded clone; other rows omit it.

>TRBJ2-2|-|16|TRBV9|TRBD2
CASSAGGGMSTGELFF
TGTGCCAGCAGCGCCGGGGGGGGAATGTCCACCGGGGAGCTGTTTTTT
>TRBJ1-1|few|19|TRBV7-8|TRBD1
CASSLQIRDRGRRNTEAFF
TGTGCCAGCAGTTTACAGATCCGGGACAGGGGTAGGAGGAACACTGAAGCTTTCTTT
>TRBJ2-3|-|17|TRBV7-2|TRBD2
CASSLLPSGGDTDTQYF
TGTGCCAGCAGCTTACTTCCTAGCGGGGGCGACACAGATACGCAGTATTTT
>TRBJ2-3|-|15|TRBV12-3/TRBV12-4|TRBD2
CASRTSGGSADTQYF
TGTGCCAGCAGGACTAGCGGGGGGTCGGCAGATACGCAGTATTTT
>TRBJ1-2|-|13|TRBV25-1|-
CASSQPGIGGYTF
TGTGCCAGCAGTCAACCAGGGATTGGGGGCTACACCTTC
>TRBJ2-5|-|13|TRBV7-6|-
CASRPEYQETQYF
TGTGCCAGCAGGCCAGAGTACCAAGAGACCCAGTACTTC
>TRBJ2-1|few|15|TRBV7-2|TRBD2
CASSLHKGLGNEQFF
TGTGCCAGCAGCTTGCATAAGGGACTAGGGAATGAGCAGTTCTTC
>TRBJ2-3|once|16|TRBV6-6|TRBD2
CASSPRGLANRDTQYF
TGTGCCAGCAGCCCCCGGGGACTAGCGAATAGGGATACGCAGTATTTT
>TRBJ2-5|-|12|TRBV20-1|TRBD2
CSARRGGGAQYF
TGCAGTGCCAGACGCGGGGGTGGGGCCCAGTACTTC
>TRBJ2-3|-|15|TRBV7-9|-
CASSQTRTRTDTQYF
TGTGCCAGCAGCCAAACGCGGACCCGCACAGATACGCAGTATTTT
>TRBJ2-1|-|19|TRBV7-8|TRBD2
CASSFRVAGGPFPYNEQFF
TGTGCCAGCAGCTTCCGAGTGGCGGGGGGTCCTTTTCCCTACAATGAGCAGTTCTTC
>TRBJ2-6|-|15|TRBV7-2|-
CASSLGFTGADVLTF
TGTGCCAGCAGCTTAGGTTTCACTGGGGCCGACGTCCTGACTTTC